Shown below are 9 T cell receptor beta chains from a single sample sequenced in a study of blood T cell repertoires in COVID-19. Measured with immunoSEQ multiplex PCR; TCRdb has only the in-frame clones, and not every one. The sample holds 150,000 to 200,000 clones, around 83% seen once. The sample comprised peripheral blood. The source of these receptors is a human donor in a cohort sampled during active COVID-19.

The chain combines TRBV3-1 (or the pseudogene TRBV3-2) with TRBJ2-7; 9 positions agree with TRBD2. The CDR3 has 15 amino acids. Germline CDR1 and CDR2: LGHDT and YNNKEL (reference sequence). Germline trimming cut 1 base from V and 2 bases from J; bases unmatched to any gene: 3. CDR3 sequence (DNA): TGTGCCAGCAGCCAAGCTAGCGGGACCCCCTACGAGCAGTACTTC. Its translation: CASSQASGTPYEQYF.

The chain has TRBV11-2 and TRBJ1-5, with D maybe TRBD1 (6 bases). CDR1 SGHAT and CDR2 FQNNGV come from the germline V gene. V lost 3 bases to trimming and J lost 3 bases, with 6 bases between them. The CDR3 loop spans 13 amino acids. In DNA form, the CDR3 reads TGTGCCAGCAGCTTGGGACACAATCAGCCCCAGCATTTT. It codes for CASSLGHNQPQHF. Looking up the rest from reference TRBV11-2 and TRBJ1-5 gives the full variable domain: EAGVAQSPRYKIIEKRQSVAFWCNPISGHATLYWYQQILGQGPKLLIQFQNNGVVDDSQLPKDRFSAERLKGVDSTLKIQPAKLEDSAVYLCASSLGHNQPQHFGDGTRLSIL.

The rearrangement links TRBV5-1 to TRBJ2-1; 8 bases fit TRBD2. V shed 7 bases and J 5 bases; nucleotides not matched to a gene: 8. The CDR3 covers 14 residues. The germline V gene has CDR1 SGHRS and CDR2 YFSETQ. CDR3 residues: CASARSGGDNEQFF. The CDR3 nucleotides read TGCGCCAGCGCCCGGTCGGGGGGGGACAATGAGCAGTTCTTC.

This chain uses TRBV2 with TRBJ1-5; TRBD1 is a possible D gene (6 bases). V gave up 5 bases and J gave up 2 bases, with 16 bases separating them. CDR3 length: 16 residues. CDR1 and CDR2 (germline): SNHLY, FYNNEI. The CDR3 reads CASSPRGGVGNQPQHF. The CDR3 DNA follows: TGTGCCAGCAGTCCCCGAGGGGGGGTCGGCAATCAGCCCCAGCATTTT.

The chain joins TRBV10-2 to TRBJ1-4, with TRBD1 matching over 9 bases. This CDR3 is built from 15 residues. In germline, CDR1 is WSHSY, CDR2 SAAADI. The V and J ends lost 3 bases and 5 bases, in that order; junction bases with no gene match: 4. CDR3 region: CASSDSGTGNEKLFF. CDR3 DNA: TGCGCCAGCAGTGACTCCGGGACAGGGAATGAAAAACTGTTTTTT.

The chain recombines TRBV5-6 with TRBJ2-1; 11 bases line up with TRBD2. The junction had 7 bases not matched to a gene; V was cut back by 3 bases and J by 5 bases. The CDR3 runs to 16 residues. Germline values: CDR1 SGHDT, CDR2 YYEEEE. CDR3 coding DNA: TGTGCCAGCAGCTCCCGACTAGCGGGACTCGACAATGAGCAGTTCTTC. This encodes CASSSRLAGLDNEQFF.

The J gene is TRBJ2-6, the V gene TRBV4-3, with TRBD2 matching over 10 bases. This CDR3 comprises 18 residues. Germline CDR1 LGHNA, CDR2 YSLEER. Unmatched junction bases numbered 6, after V lost 0 bases and J lost 4 bases. CDR3 sequence: CASSQDLSGRVGANVLTF. Here the CDR3 DNA reads TGCGCCAGCAGCCAAGATTTGAGCGGGAGGGTCGGGGCCAACGTCCTGACTTTC.

This clone was observed a handful of times. This chain joins TRBV24-1 and TRBJ2-2; D unclear. Trimming took 0 bases from V and 0 from J, leaving 10 bases between them. From germline, CDR1 is KGHDR and CDR2 SFDVKD. The CDR3 runs to 17 residues. The CDR3 DNA reads as TGTGCCACCAGTGATTTGGGAGTAAACGCGAACACCGGGGAGCTGTTTTTT. Translating it yields CATSDLGVNANTGELFF.

The chain carries TRBV7-3 and TRBJ2-1; 9 bases line up with TRBD2. V shed 2 bases, J shed 5 bases, and the junction held 10 bases outside the gene matches. The CDR3 is 17 residues long. Per germline, CDR1 SGHTA and CDR2 FQGTGA. DNA for the CDR3: TGTGCCAGCAGCTTAGAACAGCGGGGGGTCTCGAACAATGAGCAGTTCTTC. Residues: CASSLEQRGVSNNEQFF. The full variable domain, with the rest looked up from reference TRBV7-3 and TRBJ2-1, is GAGVSQTPSNKVTEKGKYVELRCDPISGHTALYWYRQSLGQGPEFLIYFQGTGAADDSGLPNDRFFAVRPEGSVSTLKIQRTERGDSAVYLCASSLEQRGVSNNEQFFGPGTRLTVL.